The source of this T cell receptor beta chain is a study of beta chain features in type 1 diabetes. Study-wide results and caveats: Since sequencing was performed on cDNA, cells with high TCR expression could be over-represented. TCRB repertoires of naive, central memory and Treg cells appeared more similar among patients than among healthy donors. Any HLA type influence on TCRB rearrangement was left unresolved here.

Of note for this clone: Its antigen is unidentified.

Trimming took 2 bases from V and 6 from J, leaving 14 bases between them. Per the germline V gene, CDR1 is ENHRY and CDR2 is SYGVKD. CDR3 length equals 15 residues. Expressed TCRB transcripts were sequenced, since all the RNA that had been isolated was reverse transcribed. Sequencing used immunoSEQ multiplex PCR; TCRdb keeps in-frame clones, though not all of them. The data contain about 320,000 clones, 14% of them singletons. The chain employs TRBV10-3 and TRBJ1-5; D possibly corresponds to TRBD1 (5 bases). The sequence was obtained from a man in his thirties or forties in good health. Sequenced material: central memory CD4+ T cells from blood. CDR3 region: CAISEGRDSAQPQHF. As DNA, the CDR3 is TGTGCCATCAGTGAGGGGCGGGACTCCGCTCAGCCCCAGCATTTT.